Listed below are T cell receptor beta chains from one sample, sequenced in a study of T-cell reconstitution after alpha-beta-depleted transplantation in children. In TCRdb, the PCR reads were re-called with MiXCR into one record per CDR3 protein. The table includes 250,000 to 350,000 distinct CDR3 sequences, 23% detected once. The material sequenced was PBMCs, mostly from graft donor cells, taken 180 days after TCRalphabeta/CD19-depleted stem cell transplant. These receptors all come from a male patient under 18 who had a stem cell transplant for acute lymphoblastic leukemia, so the T cells may come from the graft donor. Both conserved end residues are part of each CDR3. D genes are given only for firm matches. Part of the rows lack a size; the others show once, few, many or a class for expanded clones.

15	NA	TRBV5-1	TRBJ2-5	NA	TGCGCCAGCAGCCCCCCTAAGCAGCGGGAAGAGACCCAGTACTTC	CASSPPKQREETQYF
14	TRBD2	TRBV3-1	TRBJ2-5	NA	TGTGCCAGCAGCCAAGCAGCGGGAGAAGAGACCCAGTACTTC	CASSQAAGEETQYF
12	NA	TRBV20-1	TRBJ2-5	NA	TGCAGTGCTGGATTAGGACGAGAGACCCAGTACTTC	CSAGLGRETQYF
17	TRBD2	TRBV12-3/TRBV12-4	TRBJ2-7	few	TGTGCCAGCAGTTCCGGGACTAGCGGCCTTCGTACCTACGAGCAGTACTTC	CASSSGTSGLRTYEQYF
16	TRBD2	TRBV6-1	TRBJ2-7	NA	TGTGCCAGCAGGAAGTTACTAGGGACTAGCGCGTACGAGCAGTACTTC	CASRKLLGTSAYEQYF
14	TRBD1	TRBV5-1	TRBJ1-6	NA	TGCGCCAGCAGCGTGACAGGGGGCCCGGCACCCCTCCACTTT	CASSVTGGPAPLHF
11	NA	TRBV29-1	TRBJ2-7	few	TGCAGCGTTGACAGTACCTACGAGCAGTACTTC	CSVDSTYEQYF
17	NA	TRBV24-1	TRBJ1-5	NA	TGTGCCACCAGTGATCCCAGGGAAGCCATTGGCAATCAGCCCCAGCATTTT	CATSDPREAIGNQPQHF
16	NA	TRBV15	TRBJ2-1	NA	TGTGCCACCAGCAGAGATGGATGGGGAAGATACAATGAGCAGTTCTTC	CATSRDGWGRYNEQFF
13	TRBD1	TRBV10-3	TRBJ2-5	few	TGTGCCTCCGAGGGACAGGGGGCTGAGACCCAGTACTTC	CASEGQGAETQYF